The TCR beta chain under discussion was sequenced for a study of cytomegalovirus exposure and HLA in healthy donors. Measured with immunoSEQ multiplex PCR; TCRdb has only the in-frame clones, and not every one. Among some 110,000 clones listed, approximately 86% were seen once. Germline V gene lookup returns CDR1 SGHRS and CDR2 YFSETQ. The length of the CDR3 is 15 residues. The V and J ends lost 0 bases and 1 base respectively, with 8 bases between them. This chain links TRBV5-1 with TRBJ2-1; D possibly corresponds to TRBD1 (5 bases). The sequencing sample was made of PBMCs. This clonotype was obtained from a man between 18 and 29 years old in good health and CMV-seropositive. This chain's CDR3 is CASSLDRRSYNEQFF. The CDR3 nucleotides read TGCGCCAGCAGCTTGGACAGGAGATCCTACAATGAGCAGTTCTTC. Drawing the rest from reference TRBV5-1 and TRBJ2-1, the complete variable domain is KAGVTQTPRYLIKTRGQQVTLSCSPISGHRSVSWYQQTPGQGLQFLFEYFSETQRNKGNFPGRFSGRQFSNSRSEMNVSTLELGDSALYLCASSLDRRSYNEQFFGPGTRLTVL.